The rows below give T cell receptor beta chains drawn from one sample of a study of CXCR3-negative and CXCR3-positive naive CD8 T cells. TCRdb reworked the 5' RACE reads into one entry per CDR3 protein, no DNA. The sample has tens of thousands of distinct CDR3 sequences. The specimen was naive CXCR3- CD8+ T cells from blood. The receptors were sampled from a human donor in good health. Some clones in this sample may be carry-over from other donors' samples. Each CDR3 is given with its conserved first and last residue. The order of the fields is V gene, J gene, CDR3 protein.

V: TRBV10-2
J: TRBJ2-2
CDR3: CASSTASGSNTGELFF

V: TRBV11-2
J: TRBJ2-1
CDR3: CASSSQSGYNEQFF

V: TRBV12-5
J: TRBJ2-7
CDR3: CASEPQGTASYEQYF

V: TRBV9
J: TRBJ1-1
CDR3: CASSVFDGTEAFF

V: TRBV29-1
J: TRBJ1-2
CDR3: CSVEDGRRGYGYTF

V: TRBV7-9
J: TRBJ2-5
CDR3: CASRGDGGETQYF

V: TRBV12-3/TRBV12-4
J: TRBJ2-1
CDR3: CASSLAEIAGGPSEQFF

V: TRBV25-1
J: TRBJ1-2
CDR3: CASKDRYGYTF

V: TRBV18
J: TRBJ2-1
CDR3: CASSPFSSYNEQFF

V: TRBV3-1
J: TRBJ2-5
CDR3: CASSQDLLAGGPVETQYF

V: TRBV7-9
J: TRBJ2-1
CDR3: CASSLASGGANEQFF

V: TRBV15
J: TRBJ2-1
CDR3: CATSRVGNEQFF

V: TRBV7-3
J: TRBJ2-3
CDR3: CASSLTGYTDTQYF

V: TRBV29-1
J: TRBJ2-7
CDR3: CSVNQDTYEQYF

V: TRBV28
J: TRBJ1-6
CDR3: CASSSPGQQTTFYNSPLHF

V: TRBV28
J: TRBJ2-5
CDR3: CASSVYRVQETQYF

V: TRBV29-1
J: TRBJ1-1
CDR3: CSVDGGGEAFF

V: TRBV29-1
J: TRBJ2-7
CDR3: CSVEEGGRAAEQYF

V: TRBV20-1
J: TRBJ1-1
CDR3: CSAREGGVWTEAFF

V: TRBV28
J: TRBJ1-1
CDR3: CASGFPGTLMNTEAFF

V: TRBV7-9
J: TRBJ2-4
CDR3: CASSLSGLAENIQYF

V: TRBV7-9
J: TRBJ2-5
CDR3: CASSLRREETQYF

V: TRBV20-1
J: TRBJ2-5
CDR3: CSARGTGPYQETQYF

V: TRBV7-6
J: TRBJ2-1
CDR3: CASSLGSLGYNEQFF

V: TRBV29-1
J: TRBJ2-1
CDR3: CSARGTPDNEQFF

V: TRBV7-2
J: TRBJ2-1
CDR3: CASSLLGDLGEQFF

V: TRBV7-9
J: TRBJ2-7
CDR3: CASSLGAIEQYF

V: TRBV20-1
J: TRBJ2-7
CDR3: CSAPPVTTPYEQYF

V: TRBV29-1
J: TRBJ2-2
CDR3: CSVGLGTNTGELFF

V: TRBV27
J: TRBJ2-2
CDR3: CASSHGGITGELFF

V: TRBV11-2
J: TRBJ1-1
CDR3: CASTFNTGKTEAFF

V: TRBV7-2
J: TRBJ2-6
CDR3: CASRASGANVLTF

V: TRBV29-1
J: TRBJ2-1
CDR3: CSAGTGQYNEQFF

V: TRBV28
J: TRBJ2-3
CDR3: CASSLFRETDTQYF